This T cell receptor (beta chain) was found in a study of T cells in Graves' hyperthyroidism and ophthalmopathy. General study results and limits: Ophthalmopathy prediction by the model preceded onset by a median approximately six months.

Worth noting for this clonotype: Antigen unknown. At one end the junction does not follow the germline gene, possibly because of a read error.

The study excluded patients with uncontrolled infection, other autoimmune disease, pregnancy or lactation. Used for diagnoses were clinical symptoms, serum thyroxine and TRAb, thyroid ultrasound and orbital computed tomography. Each 10 ml fresh peripheral blood draw supplied the PBMCs. The CDR3 regions of TCR beta were amplified from RNA transcripts. Using the HTBI primer set, a first-round RT-PCR was run on the TCR CDR3. TCRdb passed the multiplex PCR reads through MiXCR, listing each CDR3 protein once. The sample yields more than 100,000 distinct CDR3 sequences, 47% seen once. The sample taken for sequencing was blood. This receptor was obtained from a man aged 40-55 years with Graves' hyperthyroidism.

CDR3 amino acids: CAISESSNQPQRF. The CDR3 nucleotides are TGCGCCATCAGTGAGTCTTCCAATCAGCCCCAGCGTTTT. This chain links TRBV10-3 with TRBJ1-5, with D uncertain. The germline gives CDR1 ENHRY, CDR2 SYGVKD. CDR3 length equals 13 residues.